This T cell receptor beta chain stems from a study of shared clonotypes between healthy human individuals. Investigators divided CD4+ cells into CD45RA+ naive and CD45RA-negative memory subsets. The germline CDR1 and CDR2 sequences are MDHEN and SYDVKM. V was pared by 3 bases and J by 0 bases, with 13 bases of the junction left unmatched. The CDR3 length is 19 residues. Execution of the assay was at deep level. TCRdb keeps only in-frame clones here, not all; method: immunoSEQ multiplex PCR. In the table there are some 2,500,000 clones, 93% of which are singletons. This clone is a singleton in its sample.

The sequence was collected from a man aged 18 to 30 in good health. Some clones in this sample may be carry-over from other donors' samples. This chain joins TRBV28 and TRBJ2-4; 8 nucleotides line up with TRBD2. Sequencing used naive CD4+ T cells from PBMCs. Sample subset: CD45RA+ positively selected. CDR3 sequence: CASSLGGSGKEVAKNIQYF. The CDR3 region has the DNA TGTGCCAGCAGTTTGGGAGGTAGCGGGAAGGAGGTAGCCAAAAACATTCAGTACTTC.